These 5 T cell receptor beta chains originate from one sample sequenced in a study of blood T cells in healthy people across ages. Sample-barcoded 5' priming and a J-beta primer mix drove a second PCR of roughly 6 to 12 cycles. Via MiXCR, TCRdb re-called the 5' RACE reads, giving one row per CDR3 protein. Among hundreds of thousands of distinct CDR3 sequences listed, under 30% were seen once. The sample was also linked to a second study, of T cells of mothers and their children.

Material: blood. The receptors were gathered from a boy younger than 18 in good health.

This clonotype came up a few times. The V call is TRBV7-8, the J call TRBJ2-7, with 9 positions matching TRBD1. Germline V gives CDR1 SGHVS, CDR2 FQNEAQ. This CDR3 has 16 amino acids. Losses at the gene ends were 2 bases for V and 3 bases for J; bases not matched to a gene: 8. The CDR3 here is CASSLTSGDRVYEQYF. In nucleotides, the CDR3 is TGTGCCAGCAGCTTAACGAGCGGGGACAGGGTCTACGAGCAGTACTTC.

This clonotype was found many times. The V gene is TRBV7-2, the J gene TRBJ2-5, with 7 nucleotides matching TRBD1. The assigned J gene may be wrong: the sequence end matches TRBJ2-7 better. The CDR3 spans 14 residues. Per germline, CDR1 SGHTA and CDR2 FQGNSA. CDR3 residues: CASSPGQWGYEQYF. Written as DNA, the CDR3 is TGTGCCAGCAGCCCGGGACAGTGGGGGTACGAGCAGTACTTC.

The genes are TRBV29-1 and TRBJ2-5; 7 positions agree with TRBD1. This CDR3 region has 11 residues. The V segment lost 6 bases and the J segment 4 bases; nucleotides outside the gene matches: 2. Germline CDR1 and CDR2: SQVTM and ANQGSEA. The CDR3 DNA reads as TGCAGCGTAAACAGGGGAGAGACCCAGTACTTC. Protein: CSVNRGETQYF.

The chain recombines TRBV20-1 with TRBJ2-7; D could derive from TRBD1 or TRBD2 (5 bases each). CDR1 and CDR2 from the germline V gene are DFQATT and SNEGSKA (reference sequence). This CDR3 spans 13 amino acids. Between the trimmed V and J ends, which lost 2 bases and 0 bases, there was a span of 8 bases. DNA for the CDR3: TGCAGTGCTAGATTAGGGACCTCCTACGAGCAGTACTTC. Translation gives CSARLGTSYEQYF.

V gene TRBV20-1 combines with J gene TRBJ1-4, with TRBD1 matching 10 bases. CDR1 is DFQATT and CDR2 is SNEGSKA in the germline V gene (reference sequence). V shed 3 bases, J shed 5 bases, and the junction held 9 bases outside the gene matches. CDR3 length: 16 residues. CDR3 in amino acids: CSARHPGQGSNEKLFF. For the CDR3, the DNA is TGCAGTGCTAGGCATCCGGGACAGGGGTCGAATGAAAAACTGTTTTTT.